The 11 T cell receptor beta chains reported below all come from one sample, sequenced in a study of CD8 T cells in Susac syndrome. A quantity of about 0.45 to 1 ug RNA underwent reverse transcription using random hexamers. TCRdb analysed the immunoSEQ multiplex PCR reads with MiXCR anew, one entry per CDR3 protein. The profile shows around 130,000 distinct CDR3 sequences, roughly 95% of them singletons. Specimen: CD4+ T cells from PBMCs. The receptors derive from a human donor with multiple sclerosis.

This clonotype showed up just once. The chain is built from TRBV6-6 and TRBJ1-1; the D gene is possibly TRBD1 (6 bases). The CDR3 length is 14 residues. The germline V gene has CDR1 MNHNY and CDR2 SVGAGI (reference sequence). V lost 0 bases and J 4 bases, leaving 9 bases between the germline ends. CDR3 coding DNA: TGTGCCAGCAGTTACTCGAGACAGGCCACTGAAGCTTTCTTT. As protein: CASSYSRQATEAFF.

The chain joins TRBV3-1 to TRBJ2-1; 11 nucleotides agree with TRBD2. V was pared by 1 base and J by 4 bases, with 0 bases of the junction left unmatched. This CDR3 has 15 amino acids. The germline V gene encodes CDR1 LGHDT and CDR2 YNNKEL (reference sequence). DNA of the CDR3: TGTGCCAGCAGCCAAGTAGCGGGAGGGTACAATGAGCAGTTCTTC. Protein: CASSQVAGGYNEQFF.

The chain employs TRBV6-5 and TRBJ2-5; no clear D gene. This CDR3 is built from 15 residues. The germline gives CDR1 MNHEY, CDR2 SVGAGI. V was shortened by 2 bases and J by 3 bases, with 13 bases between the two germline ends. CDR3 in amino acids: CASSYGNLGKETQYF. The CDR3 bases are TGTGCCAGCAGTTACGGCAATTTGGGTAAAGAGACCCAGTACTTC.

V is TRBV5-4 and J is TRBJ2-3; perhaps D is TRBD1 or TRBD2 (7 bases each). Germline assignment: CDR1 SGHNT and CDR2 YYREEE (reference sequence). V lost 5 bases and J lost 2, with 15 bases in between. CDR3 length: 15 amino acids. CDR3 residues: CASRAGTAPTDTQYF. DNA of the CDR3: TGTGCCAGCAGAGCGGGGACAGCCCCCACAGATACGCAGTATTTT.

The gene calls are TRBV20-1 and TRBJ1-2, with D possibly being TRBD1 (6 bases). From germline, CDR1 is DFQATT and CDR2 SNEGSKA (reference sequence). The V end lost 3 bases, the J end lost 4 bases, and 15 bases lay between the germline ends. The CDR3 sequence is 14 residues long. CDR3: CSARGDIRGYGYTF. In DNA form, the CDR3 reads TGCAGTGCTAGGGGGGACATCCGCGGCTATGGCTACACCTTC.

The DNA for the CDR3 is TGTGCCAGCAGCCCCTCCACTAGCGTGGCTTCGAGCGGGCAGTTCTTC. Its protein product is CASSPSTSVASSGQFF. J is TRBJ2-1 and V is TRBV5-6, with 7 bases identical to TRBD2. This CDR3 spans 16 amino acids. V was pared by 4 bases and J by 12 bases, with 19 bases of the junction left unmatched. Germline CDR1 SGHDT, CDR2 YYEEEE.

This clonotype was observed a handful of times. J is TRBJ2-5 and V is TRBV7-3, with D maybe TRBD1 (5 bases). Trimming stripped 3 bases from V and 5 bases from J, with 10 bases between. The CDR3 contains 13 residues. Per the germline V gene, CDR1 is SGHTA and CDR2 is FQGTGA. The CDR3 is CASSFGAGETQYF. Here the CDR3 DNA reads TGTGCCAGCAGCTTTGGGGCAGGGGAGACCCAGTACTTC.

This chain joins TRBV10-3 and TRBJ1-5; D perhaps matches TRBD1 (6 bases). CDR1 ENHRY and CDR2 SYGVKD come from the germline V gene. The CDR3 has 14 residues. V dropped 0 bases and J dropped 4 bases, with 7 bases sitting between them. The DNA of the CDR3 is TGTGCCATCAGTGAGTCAGGGGGGAATCAGCCCCAGCATTTT. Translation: CAISESGGNQPQHF.

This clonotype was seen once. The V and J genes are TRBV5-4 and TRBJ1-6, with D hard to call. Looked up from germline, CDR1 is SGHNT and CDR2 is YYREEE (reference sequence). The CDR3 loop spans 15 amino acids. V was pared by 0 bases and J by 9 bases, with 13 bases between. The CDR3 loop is CASSLDRGISSPLHF. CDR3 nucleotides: TGTGCCAGCAGCTTGGACCGTGGAATCTCTTCACCCCTCCACTTT.

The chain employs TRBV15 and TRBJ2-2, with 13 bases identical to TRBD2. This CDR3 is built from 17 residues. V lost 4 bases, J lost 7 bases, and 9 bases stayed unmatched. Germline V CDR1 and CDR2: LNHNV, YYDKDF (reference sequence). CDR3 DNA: TGTGCCACCAGCACCACGACTAGCGGGAGGCCCAGCGGGGAGCTGTTTTTT. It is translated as CATSTTTSGRPSGELFF. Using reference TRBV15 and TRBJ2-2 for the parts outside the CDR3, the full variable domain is DAMVIQNPRYQVTQFGKPVTLSCSQTLNHNVMYWYQQKSSQAPKLLFHYYDKDFNNEADTPDNFQSRRPNTSFCFLDIRSPGLGDTAMYLCATSTTTSGRPSGELFFGEGSRLTVL.

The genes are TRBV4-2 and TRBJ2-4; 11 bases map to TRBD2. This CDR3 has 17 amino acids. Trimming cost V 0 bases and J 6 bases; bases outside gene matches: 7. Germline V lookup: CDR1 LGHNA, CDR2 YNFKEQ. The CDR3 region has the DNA TGTGCCAGCAGCCAAGAAACTAGCGGGAGACTGATAAACATTCAGTACTTC. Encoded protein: CASSQETSGRLINIQYF.